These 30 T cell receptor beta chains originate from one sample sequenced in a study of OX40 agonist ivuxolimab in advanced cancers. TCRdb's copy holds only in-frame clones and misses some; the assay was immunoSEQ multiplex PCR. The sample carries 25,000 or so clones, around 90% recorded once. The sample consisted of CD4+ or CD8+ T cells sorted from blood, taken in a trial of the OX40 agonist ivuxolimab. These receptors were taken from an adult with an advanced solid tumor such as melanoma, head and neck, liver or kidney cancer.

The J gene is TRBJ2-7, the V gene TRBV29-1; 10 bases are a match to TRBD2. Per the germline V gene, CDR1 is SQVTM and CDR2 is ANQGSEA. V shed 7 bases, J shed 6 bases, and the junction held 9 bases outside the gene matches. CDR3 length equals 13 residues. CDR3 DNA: TGCAGCGCCGTAGCGGGAGGAGGCCGCGAGCAGTACTTC. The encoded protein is CSAVAGGGREQYF.

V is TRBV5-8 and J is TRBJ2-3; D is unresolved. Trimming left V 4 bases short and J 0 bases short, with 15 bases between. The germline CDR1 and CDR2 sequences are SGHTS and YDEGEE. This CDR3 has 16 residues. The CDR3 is CASSPGKVRSTDTQYF. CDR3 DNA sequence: TGTGCCAGCAGCCCCGGTAAAGTCCGCAGCACAGATACGCAGTATTTT.

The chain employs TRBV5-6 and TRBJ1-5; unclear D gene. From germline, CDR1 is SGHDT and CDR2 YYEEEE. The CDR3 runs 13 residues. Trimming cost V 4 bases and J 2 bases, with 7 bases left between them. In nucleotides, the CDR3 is TGTGCCAGCAGCAGATGGGGCAATCAGCCCCAGCATTTT. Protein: CASSRWGNQPQHF.

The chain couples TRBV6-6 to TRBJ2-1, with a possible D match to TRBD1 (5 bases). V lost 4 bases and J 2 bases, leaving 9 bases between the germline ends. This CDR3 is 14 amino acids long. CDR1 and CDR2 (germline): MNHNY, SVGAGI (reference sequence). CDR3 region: CASSLAGTYNEQFF. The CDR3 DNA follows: TGTGCCAGCAGTTTAGCAGGGACCTACAATGAGCAGTTCTTC.

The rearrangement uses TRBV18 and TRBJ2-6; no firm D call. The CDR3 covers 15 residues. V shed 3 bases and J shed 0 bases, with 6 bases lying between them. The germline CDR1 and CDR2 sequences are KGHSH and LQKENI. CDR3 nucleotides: TGTGCCAGCTCACCTGCGCGCTCTGGGGCCAACGTCCTGACTTTC. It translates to CASSPARSGANVLTF.

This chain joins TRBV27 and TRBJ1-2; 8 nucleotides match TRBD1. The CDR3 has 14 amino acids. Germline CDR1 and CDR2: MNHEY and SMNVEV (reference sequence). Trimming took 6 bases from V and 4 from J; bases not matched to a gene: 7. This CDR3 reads CASRWTGFGYGYTF. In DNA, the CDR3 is TGTGCCAGCAGATGGACAGGGTTCGGCTATGGCTACACCTTC.

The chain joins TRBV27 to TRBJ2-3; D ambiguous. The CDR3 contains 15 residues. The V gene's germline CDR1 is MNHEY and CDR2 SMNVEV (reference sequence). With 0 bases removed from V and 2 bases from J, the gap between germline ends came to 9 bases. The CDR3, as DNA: TGTGCCAGCAGTTTATCGAACTCATTCACAGATACGCAGTATTTT. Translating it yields CASSLSNSFTDTQYF.

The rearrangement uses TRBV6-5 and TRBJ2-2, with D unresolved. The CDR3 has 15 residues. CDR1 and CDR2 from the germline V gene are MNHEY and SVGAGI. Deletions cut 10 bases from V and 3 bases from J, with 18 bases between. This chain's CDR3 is CATWVGAPYTGELFF. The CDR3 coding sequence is TGTGCCACCTGGGTGGGCGCGCCTTACACCGGGGAGCTGTTTTTT.

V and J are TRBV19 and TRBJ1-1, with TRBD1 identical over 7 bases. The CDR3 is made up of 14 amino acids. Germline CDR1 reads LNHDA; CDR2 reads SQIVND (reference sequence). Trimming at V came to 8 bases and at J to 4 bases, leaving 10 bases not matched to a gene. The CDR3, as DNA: TGTGCCAGTTTGCCAGGGGGGATAAGCACTGAAGCTTTCTTT. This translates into CASLPGGISTEAFF.

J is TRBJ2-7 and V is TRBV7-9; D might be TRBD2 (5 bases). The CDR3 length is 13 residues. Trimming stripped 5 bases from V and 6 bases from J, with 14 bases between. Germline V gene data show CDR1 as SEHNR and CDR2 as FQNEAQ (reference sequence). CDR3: CASSLEGRSEQYF. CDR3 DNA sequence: TGTGCCAGCAGCCTGGAAGGGAGATCCGAGCAGTACTTC.

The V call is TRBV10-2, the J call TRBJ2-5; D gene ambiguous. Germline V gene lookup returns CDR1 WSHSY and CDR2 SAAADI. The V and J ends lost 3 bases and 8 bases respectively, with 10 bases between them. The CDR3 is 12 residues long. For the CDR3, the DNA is TGCGCCAGCAGTGACGGTGGAGAAACCCAGTACTTC. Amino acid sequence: CASSDGGETQYF.

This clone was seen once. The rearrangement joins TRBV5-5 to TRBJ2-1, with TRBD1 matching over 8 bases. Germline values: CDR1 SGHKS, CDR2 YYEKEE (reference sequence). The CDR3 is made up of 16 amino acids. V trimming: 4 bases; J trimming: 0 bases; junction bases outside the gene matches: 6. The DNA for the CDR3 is TGTGCCAGCAGCCTCCGACAGGGGAGCTCCTACAATGAGCAGTTCTTC. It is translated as CASSLRQGSSYNEQFF.

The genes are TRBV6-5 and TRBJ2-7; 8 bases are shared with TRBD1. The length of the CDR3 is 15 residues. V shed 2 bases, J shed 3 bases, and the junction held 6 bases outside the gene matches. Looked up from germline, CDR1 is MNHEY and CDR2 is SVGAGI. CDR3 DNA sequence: TGTGCCAGCAGTTACCCTCCCGGACAGGGCTACGAGCAGTACTTC. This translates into CASSYPPGQGYEQYF.

The CDR3 DNA reads TGTGCCTGGAGCACCGGACAGGGGGCTCGTGCCCTCCACTTT. Translating it yields CAWSTGQGARALHF. J is TRBJ1-6 and V is TRBV30, with 11 bases identical to TRBD1. Germline CDR1 GTSNPN, CDR2 SVGIG (reference sequence). Losses at the gene ends were 3 bases for V and 14 bases for J; bases not matched to a gene: 9. There are 14 residues in the CDR3.

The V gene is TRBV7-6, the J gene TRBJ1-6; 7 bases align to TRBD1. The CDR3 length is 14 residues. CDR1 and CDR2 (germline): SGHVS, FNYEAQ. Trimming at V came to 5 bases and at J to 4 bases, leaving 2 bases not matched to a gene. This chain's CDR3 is CASSRGQYNSPLHF. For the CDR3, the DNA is TGTGCCAGCAGCCGGGGACAGTATAATTCACCCCTCCACTTT.

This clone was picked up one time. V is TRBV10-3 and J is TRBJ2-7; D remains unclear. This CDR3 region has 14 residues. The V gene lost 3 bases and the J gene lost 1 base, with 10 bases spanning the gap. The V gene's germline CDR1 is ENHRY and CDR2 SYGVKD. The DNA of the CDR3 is TGTGCCATCAGTGATGACCAGGCGTCCTACGAGCAGTACTTC. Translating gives CAISDDQASYEQYF.

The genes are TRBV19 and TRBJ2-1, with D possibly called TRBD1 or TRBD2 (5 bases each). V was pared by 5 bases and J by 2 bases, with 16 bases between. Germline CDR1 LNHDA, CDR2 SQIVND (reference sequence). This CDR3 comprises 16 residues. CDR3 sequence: CASSRGVGEAYNEQFF. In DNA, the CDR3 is TGTGCCAGTAGTCGGGGCGTGGGAGAGGCCTACAATGAGCAGTTCTTC.

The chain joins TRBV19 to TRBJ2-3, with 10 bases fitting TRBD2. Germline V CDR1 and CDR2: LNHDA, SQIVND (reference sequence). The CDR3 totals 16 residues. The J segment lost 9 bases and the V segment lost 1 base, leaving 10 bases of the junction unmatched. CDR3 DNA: TGTGCCAGTAGTATAGGGGCGGGACTAGCGAGGGGGACGCAGTATTTT. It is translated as CASSIGAGLARGTQYF.

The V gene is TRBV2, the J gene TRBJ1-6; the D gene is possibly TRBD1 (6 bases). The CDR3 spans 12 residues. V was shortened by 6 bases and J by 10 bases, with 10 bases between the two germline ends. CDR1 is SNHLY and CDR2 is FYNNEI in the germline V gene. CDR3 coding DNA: TGTGCCAGCAGCGCAGGGGAATCACCCCTCCACTTT. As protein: CASSAGESPLHF.

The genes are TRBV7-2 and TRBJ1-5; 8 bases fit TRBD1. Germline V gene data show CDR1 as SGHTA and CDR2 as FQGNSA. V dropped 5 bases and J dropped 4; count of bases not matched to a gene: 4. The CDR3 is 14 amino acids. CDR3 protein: CASSNRQGNQPQHF. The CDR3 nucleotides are TGTGCCAGCAGCAACAGACAGGGGAATCAGCCCCAGCATTTT.

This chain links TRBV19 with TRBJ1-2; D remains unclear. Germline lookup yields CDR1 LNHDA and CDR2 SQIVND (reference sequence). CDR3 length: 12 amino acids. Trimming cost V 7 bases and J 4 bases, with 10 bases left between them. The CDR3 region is CASTTPPYGYTF. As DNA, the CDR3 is TGTGCCAGTACCACCCCACCCTATGGCTACACCTTC.

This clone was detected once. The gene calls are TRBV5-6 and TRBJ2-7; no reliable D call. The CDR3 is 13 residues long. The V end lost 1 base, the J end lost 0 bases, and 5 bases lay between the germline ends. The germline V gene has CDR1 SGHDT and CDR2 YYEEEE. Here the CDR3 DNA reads TGTGCCAGCAGCTTGATTAGCTCCTACGAGCAGTACTTC. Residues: CASSLISSYEQYF.

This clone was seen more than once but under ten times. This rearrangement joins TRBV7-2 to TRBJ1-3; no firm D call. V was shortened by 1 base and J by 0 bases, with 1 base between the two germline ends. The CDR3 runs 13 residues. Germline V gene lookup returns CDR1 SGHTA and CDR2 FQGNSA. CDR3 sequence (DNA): TGTGCCAGCAGCTTAGGCTCTGGAAACACCATATATTTT. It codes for CASSLGSGNTIYF.

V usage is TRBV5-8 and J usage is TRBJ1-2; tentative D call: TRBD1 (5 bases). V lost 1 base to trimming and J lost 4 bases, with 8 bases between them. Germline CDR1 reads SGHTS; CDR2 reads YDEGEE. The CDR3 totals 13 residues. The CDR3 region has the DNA TGTGCCAGCAGCTTGACAGGAGTCTATGGCTACACCTTC. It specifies CASSLTGVYGYTF.

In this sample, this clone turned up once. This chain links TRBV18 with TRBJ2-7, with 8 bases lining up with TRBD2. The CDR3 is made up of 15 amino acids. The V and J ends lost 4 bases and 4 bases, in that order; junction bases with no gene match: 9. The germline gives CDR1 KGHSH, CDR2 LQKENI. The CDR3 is CASSLRPGLVYEQYF. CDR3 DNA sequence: TGTGCCAGCTCACTCCGACCGGGACTAGTTTACGAGCAGTACTTC.

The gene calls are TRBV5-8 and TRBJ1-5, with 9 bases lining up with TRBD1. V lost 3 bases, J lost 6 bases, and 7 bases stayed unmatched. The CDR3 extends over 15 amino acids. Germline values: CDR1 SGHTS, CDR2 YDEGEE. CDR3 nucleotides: TGTGCCAGCAGCTCGGACAGGGGATTAGGTCAGCCCCAGCATTTT. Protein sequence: CASSSDRGLGQPQHF. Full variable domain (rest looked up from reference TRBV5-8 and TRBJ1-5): EAGVTQSPTHLIKTRGQQATLRCSPISGHTSVYWYQQALGLGLQFLLWYDEGEERNRGNFPPRFSGRQFPNYSSELNVNALELEDSALYLCASSSDRGLGQPQHFGDGTRLSIL.

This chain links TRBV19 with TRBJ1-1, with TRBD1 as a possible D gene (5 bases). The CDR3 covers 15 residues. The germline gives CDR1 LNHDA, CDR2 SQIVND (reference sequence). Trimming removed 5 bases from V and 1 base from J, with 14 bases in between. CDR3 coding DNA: TGTGCCAGTAGTCCGCGCAGACAGAAGAACACTGAAGCTTTCTTT. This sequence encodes CASSPRRQKNTEAFF.

The CDR3 DNA is TGTGCCAGCAGCTGGTCGAGGGGGGACACCGGGGAGCTGTTTTTT. This codes for CASSWSRGDTGELFF. This chain uses TRBV7-6 with TRBJ2-2; D possibly uses TRBD1 or TRBD2 (6 bases each). The CDR3 is made up of 15 amino acids. The germline V gene has CDR1 SGHVS and CDR2 FNYEAQ. The germline V and J ends were trimmed by 4 bases and 3 bases, with 12 bases remaining between them.

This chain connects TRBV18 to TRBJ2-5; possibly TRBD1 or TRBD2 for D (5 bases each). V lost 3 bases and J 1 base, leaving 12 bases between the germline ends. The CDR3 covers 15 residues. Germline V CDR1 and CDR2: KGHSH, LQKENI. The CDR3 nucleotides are TGTGCCAGCTCACCGGGGACGAAATTCCAAGAGACCCAGTACTTC. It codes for CASSPGTKFQETQYF. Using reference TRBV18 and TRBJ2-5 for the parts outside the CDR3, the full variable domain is NAGVMQNPRHLVRRRGQEARLRCSPMKGHSHVYWYRQLPEEGLKFMVYLQKENIIDESGMPKERFSAEFPKEGPSILRIQQVVRGDSAAYFCASSPGTKFQETQYFGPGTRLLVL.

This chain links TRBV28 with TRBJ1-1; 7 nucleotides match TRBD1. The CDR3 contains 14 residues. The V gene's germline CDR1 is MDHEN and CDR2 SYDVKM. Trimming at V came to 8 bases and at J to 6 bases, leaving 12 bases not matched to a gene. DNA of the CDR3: TGTGCCAGCGCTGGGGCAGGGGGATCTCCTGAAGCTTTCTTT. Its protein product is CASAGAGGSPEAFF.